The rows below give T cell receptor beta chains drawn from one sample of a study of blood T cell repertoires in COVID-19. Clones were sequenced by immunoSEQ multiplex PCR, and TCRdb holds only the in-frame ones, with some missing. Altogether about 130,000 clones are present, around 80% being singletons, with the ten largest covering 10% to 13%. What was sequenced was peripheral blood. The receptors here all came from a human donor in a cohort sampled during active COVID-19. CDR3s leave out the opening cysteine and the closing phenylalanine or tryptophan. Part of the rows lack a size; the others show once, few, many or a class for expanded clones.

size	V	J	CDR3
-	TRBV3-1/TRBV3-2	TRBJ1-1	ASSRGDRGNTEAF
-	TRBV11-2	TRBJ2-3	ASSLEGRGGPNTQY
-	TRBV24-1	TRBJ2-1	ATSETGQSRADEQF
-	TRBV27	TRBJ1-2	ASSWTGSYGYT
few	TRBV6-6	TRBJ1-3	ASSYPGGNTIY
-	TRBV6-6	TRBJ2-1	ASSGLENEQF
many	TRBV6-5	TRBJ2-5	ASRGTGSSETQY
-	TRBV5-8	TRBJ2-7	ASSLVGGREQY
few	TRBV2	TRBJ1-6	ASSPRERNSPLH
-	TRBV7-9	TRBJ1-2	ASSGGTANYGYT
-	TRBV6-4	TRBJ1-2	ASSEFGQGIVGYT
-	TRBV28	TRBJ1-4	ASSSVAGPNEKLF
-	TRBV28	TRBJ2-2	ASSRRVNTGELF
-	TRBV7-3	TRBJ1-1	ASSLQGRMNTEAF
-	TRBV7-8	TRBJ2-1	ASSLGTSGNEQF
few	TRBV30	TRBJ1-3	AWSLLGGTIY
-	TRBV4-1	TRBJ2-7	ASSQEGGVGYEQY
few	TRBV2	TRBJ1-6	ASSEVGLTGSSYNSPLH
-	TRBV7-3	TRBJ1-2	ASSRRQED